One sample yielded the 5 T cell receptor beta chains listed below, sequenced in a study of cytomegalovirus exposure and HLA in healthy donors. The PCR used 60 Vbeta and 13 Jbeta primers. Clones were read by immunoSEQ multiplex PCR, and TCRdb kept only the in-frame ones, dropping some. The sample has about 140,000 clones, approximately 80% seen once. The material sequenced was PBMCs. The receptors were gathered from a man aged 25-40 years in good health and CMV-seropositive.

The V call is TRBV7-3, the J call TRBJ2-2; 7 bases are shared with TRBD2. V dropped 5 bases and J dropped 1; count of bases not matched to a gene: 10. This CDR3 has 17 amino acids. Per the germline V gene, CDR1 is SGHTA and CDR2 is FQGTGA. CDR3 region: CASSPGGGLENTGELFF. DNA for the CDR3: TGTGCCAGCAGCCCAGGCGGAGGACTAGAGAACACCGGGGAGCTGTTTTTT.

The gene calls are TRBV5-4 and TRBJ2-3, with D perhaps TRBD2 (6 bases). Deletions cut 4 bases from V and 2 bases from J, with 14 bases between. The germline CDR1 and CDR2 sequences are SGHNT and YYREEE (reference sequence). This CDR3 contains 15 residues. Written as DNA, the CDR3 is TGTGCCAGCAGCCTATGGGGCGGGGTCACAGATACGCAGTATTTT. Protein sequence: CASSLWGGVTDTQYF. Looking up the rest from reference TRBV5-4 and TRBJ2-3 gives the full variable domain: ETGVTQSPTHLIKTRGQQVTLRCSSQSGHNTVSWYQQALGQGPQFIFQYYREEENGRGNFPPRFSGLQFPNYSSELNVNALELDDSALYLCASSLWGGVTDTQYFGPGTRLTVL.

The rearrangement joins TRBV19 to TRBJ2-1; 9 bases match TRBD2. This CDR3 contains 15 residues. The V gene end was trimmed by 3 bases and the J gene end by 3 bases; junction bases not matched to a gene: 3. Germline V gives CDR1 LNHDA, CDR2 SQIVND (reference sequence). CDR3 DNA sequence: TGTGCCAGTAGTATCCTAGCGGGACTCTACAATGAGCAGTTCTTC. Protein: CASSILAGLYNEQFF.

The chain has TRBV5-4 and TRBJ2-2; 15 nucleotides line up with TRBD2. There are 17 residues in the CDR3. With 4 bases clipped from V and 1 base from J, the junction kept 2 bases outside the gene matches. From germline, CDR1 is SGHNT and CDR2 YYREEE (reference sequence). Written as DNA, the CDR3 is TGTGCCAGCAGCGGACTAGCGGGAGGGGGGAACACCGGGGAGCTGTTTTTT. Amino acid sequence: CASSGLAGGGNTGELFF.

The V gene is TRBV4-1, the J gene TRBJ2-5; D is possibly TRBD1 (6 bases). Trimming took off 2 bases at V and 3 bases at J, with 10 bases between the two ends. Germline V gene data show CDR1 as MGHRA and CDR2 as YSYEKL. The CDR3 loop spans 14 amino acids. The CDR3: CASSQPGQEETQYF. The CDR3 nucleotides are TGCGCCAGCAGCCAACCGGGACAAGAAGAGACCCAGTACTTC.